The present entry profiles one T cell receptor (beta chain) with its context. Researchers turned away patients with other autoimmune diseases, uncontrolled infections, pregnancy or lactation. The source of the sample is a study of Graves' ophthalmopathy and Graves' hyperthyroidism. As the template, RNA transcripts were used to amplify TCR beta CDR3 regions. HTBI primers primed a first-round RT-PCR, and a second-round multiplex PCR followed. TCRdb used MiXCR to reprocess the multiplex PCR reads, holding one entry per CDR3 protein. This table has around 51,000 distinct CDR3 sequences, over 40% appearing once. CDR3 length equals 13 residues. Germline CDR1 and CDR2: SNHLY and FYNNEI. The V and J ends lost 2 bases and 11 bases respectively, with 13 bases between them.

This chain uses TRBV2 with TRBJ1-5; D not certain. Sequenced: peripheral blood. The sequence derives from an adult man with Graves' ophthalmopathy. Here the CDR3 reads CASSERREGSQHF. In DNA, the CDR3 is TGTGCCAGCAGTGAACGGCGGGAGGGTTCCCAGCATTTT. Drawing the rest from reference TRBV2 and TRBJ1-5, the complete variable domain is EPEVTQTPSHQVTQMGQEVILRCVPISNHLYFYWYRQILGQKVEFLVSFYNNEISEKSEIFDDQFSVERPDGSNFTLKIRSTKLEDSAMYFCASSERREGSQHFGDGTRLSIL.